The 10 T cell receptor beta chains listed next were all sequenced from one sample in a study of blood T cell repertoires in COVID-19. TCRdb keeps only in-frame clones here, not all; method: immunoSEQ multiplex PCR. This sample carries roughly 70,000 clones, 80% to 85% of them seen once, and the ten largest clones take approximately 27%. The sequenced material came from peripheral blood. The receptors originated from a human donor in a cohort sampled during active COVID-19.

The rearrangement links TRBV18 to TRBJ1-5, with TRBD1 identical over 10 bases. Germline V lookup: CDR1 KGHSH, CDR2 LQKENI. The CDR3 extends over 15 amino acids. V trimming: 3 bases; J trimming: 11 bases; junction bases outside the gene matches: 10. For the CDR3, the DNA is TGTGCCAGCTCACCGGGACAGGGGACCCAAGGGGCCCAGCATTTT. Protein: CASSPGQGTQGAQHF.

The chain carries TRBV19 and TRBJ2-5, with TRBD2 matching over 11 bases. This CDR3 has 15 residues. V was clipped by 7 bases and J by 5 bases; unmatched bases: 9. Germline V lookup: CDR1 LNHDA, CDR2 SQIVND (reference sequence). Here the CDR3 DNA reads TGTGCCAGTAAAACTAGCGGGGGAGCGGGGGAGACCCAGTACTTC. It encodes CASKTSGGAGETQYF.

This sequence joins TRBV5-1 and TRBJ2-5, with TRBD1 identical over 7 bases. Looked up from germline, CDR1 is SGHRS and CDR2 is YFSETQ. V was clipped by 1 base and J by 6 bases; unmatched bases: 6. The CDR3 runs 14 residues. CDR3 DNA sequence: TGCGCCAGCAGCTTGCAAGGGGGCGAACAGACCCAGTACTTC. Translated, it gives CASSLQGGEQTQYF.

A few counts support this clone. V usage is TRBV18 and J usage is TRBJ2-3, with TRBD1 matching over 9 bases. Trimming took 1 base from V and 5 from J; bases not matched to a gene: 4. The CDR3 extends over 15 amino acids. CDR1 KGHSH and CDR2 LQKENI come from the germline V gene. The CDR3 spells CASSPLDRGIDTQYF. CDR3 nucleotide sequence: TGTGCCAGCTCACCACTGGACAGGGGCATAGATACGCAGTATTTT.

Relative to its sample, this clone is medium-sized. This chain joins TRBV15 and TRBJ2-2; the D gene is possibly TRBD1 (5 bases). The germline V and J ends were trimmed by 1 base and 7 bases, with 13 bases remaining between them. The CDR3 sequence is 15 residues long. The V gene's germline CDR1 is LNHNV and CDR2 YYDKDF (reference sequence). CDR3 loop: CATSRVARANGELFF. In DNA, the CDR3 is TGTGCCACCAGCAGAGTAGCCAGGGCGAACGGGGAGCTGTTTTTT.

The chain couples TRBV27 to TRBJ2-7, with D perhaps TRBD1 (5 bases). CDR3 length: 13 amino acids. The germline V and J ends were trimmed by 8 bases and 4 bases, with 15 bases remaining between them. Germline lookup yields CDR1 MNHEY and CDR2 SMNVEV (reference sequence). In DNA, the CDR3 is TGTGCCAGCGGTTGGGCAGGGCAGTACGAGCAGTACTTC. This encodes CASGWAGQYEQYF.

V and J are TRBV21-1 and TRBJ1-5; the listed D gene, TRBD1, was not tested against the DNA. TRBV21-1 is marked as a pseudogene. This CDR3 has 16 residues. The CDR3 spells CASSKEGLPGNQPQHF. The CDR3 bases are TGTGCCAGCAGCAAAGAGGGGCTACCCGGCAATCAGCCCCAGCATTTT.

The V gene is TRBV23-1, the J gene TRBJ2-7; 10 nucleotides line up with TRBD1. TRBV23-1 is labeled an ORF, and its function is uncertain. This CDR3 is built from 15 residues. The V gene end was trimmed by 4 bases and the J gene end by 6 bases; junction bases not matched to a gene: 9. Here the CDR3 DNA reads TGCGCCAGCAGTCCTCGACAGGGGGCGTTTGCCGAGCAGTACTTC. It encodes CASSPRQGAFAEQYF.

This chain links TRBV9 with TRBJ1-6, with 8 bases matching TRBD1. Germline values: CDR1 SGDLS, CDR2 YYNGEE. There are 17 residues in the CDR3. V was pared by 3 bases and J by 3 bases, with 8 bases of the junction left unmatched. The CDR3 reads CASSATGGGLYNSPLHF. The CDR3 bases are TGTGCCAGCAGCGCCACAGGGGGTGGGCTCTATAATTCACCCCTCCACTTT.

The genes are TRBV19 and TRBJ2-3; 13 bases match TRBD2. Germline CDR1 and CDR2: LNHDA and SQIVND (reference sequence). J lost 2 bases, V lost 5 bases, and 4 bases had no gene match. The CDR3 contains 16 residues. The CDR3: CASSRTSGGHTDTQYF. As DNA, the CDR3 is TGTGCCAGTAGTCGGACTAGCGGGGGCCACACAGATACGCAGTATTTT.